This TCR beta chain was retrieved from a study of blood T cells in healthy people across ages. This clonotype was counted a single time. A second PCR of about 7 to 12 cycles used a sample-barcoded 5' primer and a J-beta primer mix. TCRdb called the 5' RACE reads again in MiXCR, with one record for every CDR3 protein. The sample records hundreds of thousands of distinct CDR3 sequences, around 45% being singletons. The CDR3 is 17 amino acids. The trim removed 3 bases at V and 6 bases at J, leaving 11 bases unmatched. From germline, CDR1 is MDHEN and CDR2 SYDVKM. The sample comprised blood. V is TRBV28 and J is TRBJ2-3; 11 positions match TRBD2. This receptor was obtained from an elderly man in good health. The DNA of the CDR3 is TGTGCCAGCAGTTTTCGGACTTCTAGCGGGAGGAGGGATACGCAGTATTTT. Translated, it gives CASSFRTSSGRRDTQYF.